The 9 T cell receptor beta chains reported below all come from one sample, sequenced in a study of blood T cell repertoires in COVID-19 (TCRdb year 2020). To prepare the library, the immunoSEQ multiplex PCR assay was applied. TCRdb limited this immuneACCESS table to in-frame rearrangements with V and J called. A share of clones is missing; checked studies link under half to unresolved V genes, and the rest is unexplained. The sample table contains approximately 330,000 clones; only one count was recorded for roughly 90% of them. The biggest ten clones account for 3% to 4% of the sample. The material sequenced was peripheral blood. All receptors derive from a woman in her 50s with active or convalescent COVID-19.

The rearrangement uses TRBV5-4 and TRBJ1-6; 8 nucleotides agree with TRBD1. The germline V gene encodes CDR1 SGHNT and CDR2 YYREEE (reference sequence). The CDR3 is 18 amino acids. The V segment lost 4 bases and the J segment 7 bases; nucleotides outside the gene matches: 16. The CDR3 DNA is TGTGCCAGCAGCCAAGGACAGGGAGGTGTGGGAAGGAATTCACCCCTCCACTTT. Translation: CASSQGQGGVGRNSPLHF.

The chain employs TRBV10-3 and TRBJ1-2; TRBD1 aligns across 9 bases. Trimming cost V 8 bases and J 8 bases; bases outside gene matches: 12. The germline CDR1 and CDR2 sequences are ENHRY and SYGVKD. There are 14 residues in the CDR3. This CDR3 reads CAIARQGGIEGYTF. CDR3 DNA: TGTGCCATCGCTCGACAGGGGGGTATCGAAGGCTACACCTTC.

This clone was found a few times. The chain employs TRBV27 and TRBJ2-7; D not resolved. The CDR3 extends over 15 amino acids. V lost 5 bases, J lost 4 bases, and 18 bases lay in between. From germline, CDR1 is MNHEY and CDR2 SMNVEV (reference sequence). The DNA for the CDR3 is TGTGCCAGCAGTGCCTTTCGAAGTCGCGCGTACGAGCAGTACTTC. It translates to CASSAFRSRAYEQYF.

This chain links TRBV7-3 with TRBJ2-1, with 9 bases that match TRBD2. Unmatched junction bases numbered 7, after V lost 0 bases and J lost 7 bases. Germline V CDR1 and CDR2: SGHTA, FQGTGA. The CDR3 has 16 amino acids. The CDR3 region has the DNA TGTGCCAGCAGCTTAACGTTGCGACTAGCGGATAATGAGCAGTTCTTC. Amino acids: CASSLTLRLADNEQFF.

The V call is TRBV27, the J call TRBJ1-1, with 10 nucleotides matching TRBD1. From germline, CDR1 is MNHEY and CDR2 SMNVEV (reference sequence). There are 13 residues in the CDR3. V was pared by 2 bases and J by 10 bases, with 4 bases of the junction left unmatched. CDR3 sequence (DNA): TGTGCCAGCAGTTTAGCCGGGACAGGGGCAGCTTTCTTT. Residues: CASSLAGTGAAFF.

The V and J genes are TRBV5-4 and TRBJ2-3; 8 bases agree with TRBD2. The length of the CDR3 is 14 residues. Looked up from germline, CDR1 is SGHNT and CDR2 is YYREEE (reference sequence). Trimming cost V 6 bases and J 7 bases; bases outside gene matches: 10. CDR3 amino acids: CASIDLSGGNTQYF. The CDR3 DNA is TGTGCCAGCATTGACTTAAGCGGGGGTAATACGCAGTATTTT.

The chain couples TRBV7-9 to TRBJ2-3, with 9 bases matching TRBD2. V lost 3 bases to trimming and J lost 2 bases; unmatched junction nucleotides: 6. This CDR3 comprises 16 residues. Germline V gene data show CDR1 as SEHNR and CDR2 as FQNEAQ (reference sequence). Here the CDR3 reads CASSFTGGGATDTQYF. CDR3 sequence (DNA): TGTGCCAGCAGCTTTACTGGCGGGGGGGCCACAGATACGCAGTATTTT.

The rearrangement joins TRBV5-4 to TRBJ2-5, with D possibly being TRBD1 (6 bases). Trimming took off 7 bases at V and 5 bases at J, with 18 bases between the two ends. Germline-derived CDR1 and CDR2 are SGHNT and YYREEE (reference sequence). The CDR3 is made up of 14 amino acids. This chain's CDR3 is CASCQQKGDETQYF. The CDR3 coding sequence is TGTGCCAGCTGCCAACAGAAGGGGGATGAGACCCAGTACTTC.

This sequence joins TRBV7-9 and TRBJ2-7; 12 bases line up with TRBD1. Looked up from germline, CDR1 is SEHNR and CDR2 is FQNEAQ (reference sequence). The CDR3 totals 15 residues. The V and J ends lost 2 bases and 5 bases, in that order; junction bases with no gene match: 4. The CDR3 loop is CASSLLGQGAHEQYF. CDR3 coding DNA: TGTGCCAGCAGCTTACTGGGACAGGGGGCTCACGAGCAGTACTTC.